This T cell receptor (beta chain) was identified during a study of control samples from healthy donors and cancer patients. This clone has just one count. One end of the junction fails to match germline, which may point to a read error. Other nucleotide sequences from this sample produce the same CDR3. The table came from immunoSEQ multiplex PCR; TCRdb's copy has only in-frame clones and leaves some out. The sample has approximately 170,000 clones; about 92% are singletons. The V gene's germline CDR1 is MNHEY and CDR2 SMNVEV (reference sequence). The CDR3 totals 13 residues. Sequenced sample: blood. The receptor comes from a man aged 30 to 39 in good health. This chain joins TRBV27 and TRBJ1-2; tentative D call: TRBD1 (5 bases). The CDR3 DNA sequence: TGTGCTAGCAGTTTCCAGGGTGGCTATGGCTACACCTTC. Its translation is CASSFQGGYGYTF.